This T cell receptor beta chain is drawn from a study of PD-L1 blockade in urothelial cancer. Study-level information: In the patient group, twenty-five of 29 were males with bladder-origin urothelial cancer. After treatment start, blood was analyzed at 3 weeks (second dose) and at 6 weeks. Median T cell yield from blood was about 150,000.

Profiled with immunoSEQ multiplex PCR; TCRdb holds only in-frame clones, not every one. Of tens of thousands of clones in the sample, around 91% were seen once. The CDR3 totals 13 residues. The ends lost 1 base at V and 5 bases at J; junction bases unmatched: 4. Germline CDR1 reads GTSNPN; CDR2 reads SVGIG (reference sequence). This clone was found once. Stated time point: pretreatment peripheral blood. Patient sample counts ranged from 1 to 8, pretreatment and on-treatment. The clonotype was recovered from a man aged 60 to 69 with urothelial cancer. The material was PBMCs, obtained around atezolizumab (anti-PD-L1) treatment. The genes are TRBV30 and TRBJ2-5, with 7 bases identical to TRBD2. CDR3 in amino acids: CAWSGAGRETQYF. CDR3 nucleotide sequence: TGTGCCTGGAGTGGGGCCGGGAGGGAGACCCAGTACTTC.